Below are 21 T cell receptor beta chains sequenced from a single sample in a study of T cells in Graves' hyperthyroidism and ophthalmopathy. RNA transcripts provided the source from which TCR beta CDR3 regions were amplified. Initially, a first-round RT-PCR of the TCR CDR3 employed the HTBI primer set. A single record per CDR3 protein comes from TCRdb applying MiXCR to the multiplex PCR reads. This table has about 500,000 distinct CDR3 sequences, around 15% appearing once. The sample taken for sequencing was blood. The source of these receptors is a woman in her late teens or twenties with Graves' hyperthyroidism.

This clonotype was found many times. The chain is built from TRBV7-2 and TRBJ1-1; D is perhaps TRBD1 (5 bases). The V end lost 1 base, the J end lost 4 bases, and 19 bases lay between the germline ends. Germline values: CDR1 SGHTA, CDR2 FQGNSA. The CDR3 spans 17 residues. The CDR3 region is CASSLGVRWGIVTEAFF. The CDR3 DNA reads TGTGCCAGCAGCTTAGGAGTGAGGTGGGGGATAGTCACTGAAGCTTTCTTT. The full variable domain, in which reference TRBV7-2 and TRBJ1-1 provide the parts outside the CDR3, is GAGVSQSPSNKVTEKGKDVELRCDPISGHTALYWYRQSLGQGLEFLIYFQGNSAPDKSGLPSDRFSAERTGGSVSTLTIQRTQQEDSAVYLCASSLGVRWGIVTEAFFGQGTRLTVV.

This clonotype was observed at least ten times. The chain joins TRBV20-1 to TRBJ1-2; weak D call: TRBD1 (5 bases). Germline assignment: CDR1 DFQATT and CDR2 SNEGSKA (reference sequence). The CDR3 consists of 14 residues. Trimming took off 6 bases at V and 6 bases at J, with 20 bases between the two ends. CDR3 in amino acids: CSAPNRPGINGYTF. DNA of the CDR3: TGCAGTGCCCCGAATCGGCCAGGGATAAATGGCTACACCTTC.

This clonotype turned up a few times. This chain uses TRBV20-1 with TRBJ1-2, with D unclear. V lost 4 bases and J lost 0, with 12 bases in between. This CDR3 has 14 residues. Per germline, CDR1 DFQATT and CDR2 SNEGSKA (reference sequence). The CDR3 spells CSATKGQANYGYTF. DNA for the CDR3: TGCAGTGCTACAAAAGGTCAGGCTAACTATGGCTACACCTTC.

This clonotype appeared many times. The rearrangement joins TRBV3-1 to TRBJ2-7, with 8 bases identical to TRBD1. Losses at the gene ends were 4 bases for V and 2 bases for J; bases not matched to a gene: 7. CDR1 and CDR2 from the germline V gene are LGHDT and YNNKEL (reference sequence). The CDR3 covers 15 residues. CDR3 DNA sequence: TGTGCCAGCAGCCTCGGGACAGGTCTTACCTACGAGCAGTACTTC. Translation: CASSLGTGLTYEQYF.

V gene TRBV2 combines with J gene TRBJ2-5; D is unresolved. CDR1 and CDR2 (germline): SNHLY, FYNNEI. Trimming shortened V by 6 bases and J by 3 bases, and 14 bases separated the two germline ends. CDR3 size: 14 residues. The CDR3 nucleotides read TGTGCCAGCAGAGACGACGAGTCTAAAGAGACCCAGTACTTC. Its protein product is CASRDDESKETQYF.

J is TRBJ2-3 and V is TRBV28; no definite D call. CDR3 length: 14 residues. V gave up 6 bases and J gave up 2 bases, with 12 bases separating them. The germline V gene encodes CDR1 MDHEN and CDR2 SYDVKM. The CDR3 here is CASSSDPFTDTQYF. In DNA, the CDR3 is TGTGCCAGCAGCTCCGATCCCTTCACAGATACGCAGTATTTT.

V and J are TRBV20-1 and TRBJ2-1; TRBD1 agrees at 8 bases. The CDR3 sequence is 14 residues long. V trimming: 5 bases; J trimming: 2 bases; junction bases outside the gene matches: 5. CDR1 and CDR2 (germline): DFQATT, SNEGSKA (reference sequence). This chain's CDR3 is CSALHRGTYNEQFF. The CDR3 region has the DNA TGCAGTGCTCTCCACAGGGGGACCTACAATGAGCAGTTCTTC.

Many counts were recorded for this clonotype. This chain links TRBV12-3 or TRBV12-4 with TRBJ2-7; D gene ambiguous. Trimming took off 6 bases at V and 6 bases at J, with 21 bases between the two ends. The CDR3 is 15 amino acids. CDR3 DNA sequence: TGTGCCAGCAGCTCTCGGAGTGGCCTACCTACCGAGCAGTACTTC. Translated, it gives CASSSRSGLPTEQYF.

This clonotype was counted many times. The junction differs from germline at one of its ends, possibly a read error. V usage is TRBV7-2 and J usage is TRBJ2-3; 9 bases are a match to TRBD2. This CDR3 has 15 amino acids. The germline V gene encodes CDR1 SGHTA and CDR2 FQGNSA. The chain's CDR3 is CASSYGLARTNTQYF. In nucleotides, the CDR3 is TGTGCCAGCAGCTACGGACTAGCGCGCACAAATACGCAGTATTTT.

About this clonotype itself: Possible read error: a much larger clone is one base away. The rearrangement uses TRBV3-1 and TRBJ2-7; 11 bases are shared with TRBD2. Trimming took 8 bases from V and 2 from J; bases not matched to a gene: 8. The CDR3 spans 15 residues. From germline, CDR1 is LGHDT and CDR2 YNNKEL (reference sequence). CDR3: CASGEGLAETYEQYF. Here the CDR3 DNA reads TGTGCCAGCGGCGAGGGACTAGCGGAAACCTACGAGCAGTACTTC.

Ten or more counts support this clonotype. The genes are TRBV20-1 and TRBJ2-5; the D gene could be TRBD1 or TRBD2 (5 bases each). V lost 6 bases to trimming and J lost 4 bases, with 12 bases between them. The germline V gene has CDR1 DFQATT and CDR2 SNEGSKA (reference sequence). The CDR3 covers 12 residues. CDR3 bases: TGCAGTGCCTTTGGGGGAGCAGAGACCCAGTACTTC. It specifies CSAFGGAETQYF.

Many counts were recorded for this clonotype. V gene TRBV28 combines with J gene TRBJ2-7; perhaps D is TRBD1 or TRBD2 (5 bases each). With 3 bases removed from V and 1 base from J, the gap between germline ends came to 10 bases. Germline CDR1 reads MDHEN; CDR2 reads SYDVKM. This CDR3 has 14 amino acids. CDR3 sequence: CASSFTGRSYEQYF. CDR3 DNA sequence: TGTGCCAGCAGTTTTACGGGGCGTTCCTACGAGCAGTACTTC.

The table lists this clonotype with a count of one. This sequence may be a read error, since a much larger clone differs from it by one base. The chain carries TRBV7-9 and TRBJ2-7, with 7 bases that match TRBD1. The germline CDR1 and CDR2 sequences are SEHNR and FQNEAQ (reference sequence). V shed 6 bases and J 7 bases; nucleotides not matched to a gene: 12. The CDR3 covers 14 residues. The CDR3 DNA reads TGTGCCAGCAGTCCTTCATCACAGGGGAATGAGCAGTACTTC. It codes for CASSPSSQGNEQYF. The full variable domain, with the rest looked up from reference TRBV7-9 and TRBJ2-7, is DTGVSQNPRHKITKRGQNVTFRCDPISEHNRLYWYRQTLGQGPEFLTYFQNEAQLEKSRLLSDRFSAERPKGSFSTLEIQRTEQGDSAMYLCASSPSSQGNEQYFGPGTRLTVT.

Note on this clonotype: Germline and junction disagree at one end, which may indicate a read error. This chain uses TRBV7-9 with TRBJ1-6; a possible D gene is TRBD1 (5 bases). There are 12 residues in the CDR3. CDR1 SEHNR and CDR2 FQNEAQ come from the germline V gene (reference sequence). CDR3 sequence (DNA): TGTGCCGCGGACAAGGGTAATTCACCCCCCCACTTT. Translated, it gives CAADKGNSPPHF.

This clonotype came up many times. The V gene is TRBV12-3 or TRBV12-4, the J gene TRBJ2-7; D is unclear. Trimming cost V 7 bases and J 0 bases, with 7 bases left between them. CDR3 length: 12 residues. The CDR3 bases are TGTGCCAGCACGAAGAGCTCCTACGAGCAGTACTTC. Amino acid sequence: CASTKSSYEQYF.

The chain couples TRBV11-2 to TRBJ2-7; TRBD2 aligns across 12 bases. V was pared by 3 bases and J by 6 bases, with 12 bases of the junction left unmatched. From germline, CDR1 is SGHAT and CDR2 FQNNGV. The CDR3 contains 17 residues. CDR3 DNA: TGTGCCAGCAGCTTTAAGCCGGGACTAGCGGGTGGGGTCGAGCAGTACTTC. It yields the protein CASSFKPGLAGGVEQYF.

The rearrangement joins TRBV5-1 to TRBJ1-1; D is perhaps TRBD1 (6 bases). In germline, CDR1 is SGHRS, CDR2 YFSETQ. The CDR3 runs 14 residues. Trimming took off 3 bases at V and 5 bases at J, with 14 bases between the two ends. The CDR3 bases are TGCGCCAGCAGCTGGGTACAGGGTTCGACTGAAGCTTTCTTT. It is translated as CASSWVQGSTEAFF.

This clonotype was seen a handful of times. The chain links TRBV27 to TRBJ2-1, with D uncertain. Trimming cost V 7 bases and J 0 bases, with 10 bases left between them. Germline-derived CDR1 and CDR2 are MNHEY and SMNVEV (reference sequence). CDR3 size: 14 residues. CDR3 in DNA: TGTGCCAGCAAAGACTGGAGCTCCTACAATGAGCAGTTCTTC. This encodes CASKDWSSYNEQFF.

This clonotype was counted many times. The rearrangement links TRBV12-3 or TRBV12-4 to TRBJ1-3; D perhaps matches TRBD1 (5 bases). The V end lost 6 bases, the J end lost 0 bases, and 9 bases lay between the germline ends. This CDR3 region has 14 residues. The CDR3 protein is CASSLTGSGNTIYF. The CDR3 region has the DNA TGTGCCAGCAGCTTAACAGGCTCTGGAAACACCATATATTTT.

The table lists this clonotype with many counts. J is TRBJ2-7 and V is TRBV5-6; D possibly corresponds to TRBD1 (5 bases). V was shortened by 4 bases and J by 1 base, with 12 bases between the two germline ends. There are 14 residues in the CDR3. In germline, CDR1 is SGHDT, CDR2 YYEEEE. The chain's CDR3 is CASSIPRASYEQYF. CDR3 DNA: TGTGCCAGCAGCATCCCCAGGGCGTCCTACGAGCAGTACTTC.

The CDR3 nucleotides read TGTGCCAGCTCACCAGACAGGGGGCTATATCAGCCCCAGCATTTT. Translated, it gives CASSPDRGLYQPQHF. V is TRBV18 and J is TRBJ1-5; 10 nucleotides line up with TRBD1. Germline lookup yields CDR1 KGHSH and CDR2 LQKENI. The ends lost 2 bases at V and 5 bases at J; junction bases unmatched: 3. CDR3 length: 15 amino acids.